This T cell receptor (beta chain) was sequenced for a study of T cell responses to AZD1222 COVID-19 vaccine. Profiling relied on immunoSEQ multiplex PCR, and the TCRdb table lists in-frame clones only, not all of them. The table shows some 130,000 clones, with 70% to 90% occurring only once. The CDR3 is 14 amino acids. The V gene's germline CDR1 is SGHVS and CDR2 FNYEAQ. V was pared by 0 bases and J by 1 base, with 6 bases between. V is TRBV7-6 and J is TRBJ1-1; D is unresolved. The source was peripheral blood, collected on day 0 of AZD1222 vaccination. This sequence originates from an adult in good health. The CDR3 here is CASSLAHGNTEAFF. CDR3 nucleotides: TGTGCCAGCAGCTTAGCGCACGGGAACACTGAAGCTTTCTTT.